The 30 T cell receptor beta chains below come from one sample, sequenced in a study of T-cell reconstitution after alpha-beta-depleted transplantation in children listed by TCRdb under 2016. According to the study, the label for this sample's treatment or condition signals: allogeneic hematopoietic cell transplantation with graft depleted of TCRalphabeta T cells and CD19 B cells. Library preparation was by PCR. Sequencing was carried out with an Illumina HiSeq 2500. TCR libraries were prepared with molecular barcoding, using unique molecular identifiers to normalize TCRbeta repertoire quantification. TCRdb reanalyzed the raw reads on its own, using fastp at Q25 for trimming and MiXCR for clone calling, and kept in-frame beta chains. Rows with one shared CDR3 protein collapse into an entry with the most common genes and DNA. For this sample the table gives 500,000 to 750,000 distinct CDR3 sequences, of which 10% to 15% were detected only once. Of the sample, 2% to 2.5% falls within the top ten clones.

The source was PBMCs, mostly from graft donor cells, collected 360 days after TCRalphabeta/CD19-depleted stem cell transplant. Receptor source: a male patient aged 5 to 17 who had a stem cell transplant for acute myeloid leukemia, so the T cells may come from the graft donor.

The rearrangement links TRBV5-1 to TRBJ2-2, with 9 bases identical to TRBD1. The CDR3 sequence is 15 residues long. Germline assignment: CDR1 SGHRS and CDR2 YFSETQ. V lost 4 bases, J lost 4 bases, and 5 bases stayed unmatched. CDR3 sequence reads: CASSAGTGITGELFF. The CDR3 DNA sequence: TGCGCCAGCAGCGCCGGGACAGGGATCACCGGGGAGCTGTTTTTT.

This clonotype occurred many times. V usage is TRBV7-9 and J usage is TRBJ2-7, with 8 positions matching TRBD1. Germline V gene lookup returns CDR1 SEHNR and CDR2 FQNEAQ (reference sequence). The CDR3 contains 14 residues. The junction had 7 bases not matched to a gene; V was cut back by 4 bases and J by 5 bases. This CDR3 reads CASSSQGVVNEQYF. The CDR3 DNA reads TGTGCCAGCAGCTCACAGGGGGTGGTGAACGAGCAGTACTTC.

The chain has TRBV4-3 and TRBJ2-3; the match to TRBD2 covers 9 bases. The germline gives CDR1 LGHNA, CDR2 YSLEER. Trimming cost V 4 bases and J 4 bases; bases outside gene matches: 9. This CDR3 has 16 residues. CDR3 amino acids: CASSPGGLASADTQYF. The CDR3 bases are TGCGCCAGCAGCCCTGGTGGACTAGCGTCCGCAGATACGCAGTATTTT.

The chain recombines TRBV7-3 with TRBJ2-2; 7 bases are shared with TRBD1. The CDR3 has 16 residues. The germline V gene encodes CDR1 SGHTA and CDR2 FQGTGA. The V segment lost 5 bases and the J segment 1 base; nucleotides outside the gene matches: 7. CDR3: CASSHPGTVNTGELFF. As DNA, the CDR3 is TGTGCCAGCAGCCACCCCGGGACAGTGAACACCGGGGAGCTGTTTTTT.

The rearrangement uses TRBV25-1 and TRBJ2-7; 7 bases match TRBD2. The CDR3 consists of 15 residues. The germline CDR1 and CDR2 sequences are MGHDK and SYGVNS. Trimming at V came to 1 base and at J to 3 bases, leaving 6 bases not matched to a gene. CDR3 residues: CASSEWQGGVYEQYF. The CDR3, as DNA: TGTGCCAGCAGTGAATGGCAGGGAGGGGTCTACGAGCAGTACTTC.

This clonotype appeared many times. This chain connects TRBV12-3 or TRBV12-4 to TRBJ1-1; perhaps TRBD1 as D (5 bases). The CDR3 totals 16 residues. Trimming cost V 5 bases and J 3 bases, with 19 bases left between them. The CDR3 region has the DNA TGTGCCAGCAGTGACGCAGGGAGGTATAGGTACACTGAAGCTTTCTTT. Encoded protein: CASSDAGRYRYTEAFF.

The V gene is TRBV28, the J gene TRBJ2-3, with D perhaps assigned TRBD1 or TRBD2 (5 bases each). Germline CDR1 MDHEN, CDR2 SYDVKM. V lost 4 bases and J 0 bases, leaving 11 bases between the germline ends. The CDR3 extends over 15 amino acids. The CDR3 nucleotides read TGTGCCAGCAGTTCCGGGACCGTAAGCACAGATACGCAGTATTTT. It specifies CASSSGTVSTDTQYF.

The table lists this clonotype with many counts. J is TRBJ2-1 and V is TRBV5-5, with D uncertain. This CDR3 has 11 amino acids. In germline, CDR1 is SGHKS, CDR2 YYEKEE (reference sequence). V was shortened by 4 bases and J by 10 bases, with 9 bases between the two germline ends. CDR3 protein: CASSPLTEQFF. The CDR3 region has the DNA TGTGCCAGCAGCCCATTAACAGAGCAGTTCTTC.

This clonotype has only a few counts. The genes are TRBV20-1 and TRBJ2-1, with D possibly matching TRBD2 (5 bases). Between the trimmed V and J ends, which lost 5 bases and 1 base, there was a span of 15 bases. The CDR3 extends over 15 amino acids. Germline V CDR1 and CDR2: DFQATT, SNEGSKA (reference sequence). The CDR3 is CSAGLATPSYNEQFF. DNA of the CDR3: TGCAGTGCTGGTTTAGCGACACCGTCCTACAATGAGCAGTTCTTC.

This clonotype has only one observation. This sequence joins TRBV6-5 and TRBJ2-7, with D uncertain. V dropped 0 bases and J dropped 7 bases, with 13 bases sitting between them. The CDR3 has 14 residues. Germline V gene lookup returns CDR1 MNHEY and CDR2 SVGAGI. The CDR3 protein is CASSYSGRPGEQYF. For the CDR3, the DNA is TGTGCCAGCAGTTACTCGGGCCGTCCTGGGGAGCAGTACTTC.

In its sample, this clonotype was seen many times. The chain combines TRBV12-3 or TRBV12-4 with TRBJ2-7; 7 bases are shared with TRBD1. CDR3 size: 13 residues. The trim removed 6 bases at V and 4 bases at J, leaving 6 bases unmatched. The CDR3 sequence: CASSRGWPYEQYF. The DNA of the CDR3 is TGTGCCAGCAGCAGGGGGTGGCCTTACGAGCAGTACTTC.

The chain employs TRBV6-2 or TRBV6-3 and TRBJ1-5; D gene ambiguous. The CDR3 sequence is 15 residues long. Trimming removed 5 bases from V and 5 bases from J, with 16 bases in between. Per the germline V gene, CDR1 is MNHEY and CDR2 is SVGEGT. CDR3: CASSRPTVVYQPQHF. CDR3 nucleotide sequence: TGTGCCAGCAGTCGTCCGACCGTAGTTTATCAGCCCCAGCATTTT.

This clonotype has a handful of counts. The J gene is TRBJ2-2, the V gene TRBV20-1; no clear D. Germline V gives CDR1 DFQATT, CDR2 SNEGSKA (reference sequence). V lost 2 bases to trimming and J lost 0 bases, with 10 bases between them. CDR3 length: 15 residues. CDR3 amino acids: CSARRAPANTGELFF. The CDR3 coding sequence is TGCAGTGCTAGAAGGGCGCCGGCGAACACCGGGGAGCTGTTTTTT.

The J gene is TRBJ2-2, the V gene TRBV29-1, with 9 positions matching TRBD1. Trimming removed 6 bases from V and 5 bases from J; junction bases left unmatched: 7. The CDR3 is made up of 14 amino acids. Germline CDR1 and CDR2: SQVTM and ANQGSEA. This CDR3 is CSVVQGAHTGELFF. The CDR3 nucleotides are TGCAGCGTCGTACAGGGGGCGCATACCGGGGAGCTGTTTTTT.

This rearrangement joins TRBV5-6 to TRBJ2-3; 9 positions match TRBD2. J was trimmed by 4 bases and V by 3 bases; bases with no gene match: 12. Germline loops: CDR1 SGHDT, CDR2 YYEEEE. The CDR3 runs to 17 residues. Here the CDR3 reads CASSSTLAGEPPDTQYF. The DNA of the CDR3 is TGTGCCAGCAGCTCCACTTTAGCGGGAGAGCCCCCAGATACGCAGTATTTT.

This clonotype appeared many times. The chain joins TRBV24-1 to TRBJ2-5, with D possibly matching TRBD2 (6 bases). This CDR3 has 16 amino acids. Trimming left V 4 bases short and J 2 bases short, with 16 bases between. Germline V gives CDR1 KGHDR, CDR2 SFDVKD. CDR3 in amino acids: CATSDGGTFKQETQYF. The CDR3 DNA sequence: TGTGCCACCAGTGACGGCGGGACCTTTAAACAAGAGACCCAGTACTTC.

This chain joins TRBV20-1 and TRBJ2-5; 9 bases map to TRBD2. Germline loops: CDR1 DFQATT, CDR2 SNEGSKA (reference sequence). V trimming: 4 bases; J trimming: 4 bases; junction bases outside the gene matches: 10. There are 15 residues in the CDR3. The CDR3 reads CSAIGAGGPGETQYF. In DNA, the CDR3 is TGCAGTGCTATCGGTGCGGGAGGGCCCGGAGAGACCCAGTACTTC.

Many counts were recorded for this clonotype. The chain uses TRBV18 and TRBJ2-6; weak D call: TRBD1 (6 bases). CDR3 length equals 17 residues. Germline-derived CDR1 and CDR2 are KGHSH and LQKENI. The germline V and J ends were trimmed by 5 bases and 0 bases, with 14 bases remaining between them. The CDR3 loop reads CASSSTGTASGANVLTF. As DNA, the CDR3 is TGTGCCAGCTCATCGACAGGTACAGCCTCTGGGGCCAACGTCCTGACTTTC. Full variable domain (outside the CDR3, taken from reference TRBV18 and TRBJ2-6): NAGVMQNPRHLVRRRGQEARLRCSPMKGHSHVYWYRQLPEEGLKFMVYLQKENIIDESGMPKERFSAEFPKEGPSILRIQQVVRGDSAAYFCASSSTGTASGANVLTFGAGSRLTVL.

This clonotype was seen a handful of times. The chain has TRBV4-3 and TRBJ2-5; TRBD2 agrees at 10 bases. Germline CDR1 LGHNA, CDR2 YSLEER. CDR3 length equals 17 residues. V lost 1 base and J lost 5; bases outside the gene matches: 10. CDR3 in amino acids: CASSQGPGLAGDETQYF. The CDR3 bases are TGCGCCAGCAGCCAAGGGCCCGGGCTAGCGGGAGATGAGACCCAGTACTTC.

This clonotype has more than one count but fewer than ten. This sequence joins TRBV7-6 and TRBJ2-2, with D unresolved. V gave up 3 bases and J gave up 4 bases, with 12 bases separating them. CDR1 is SGHVS and CDR2 is FNYEAQ in the germline V gene. This CDR3 is 15 amino acids long. This chain's CDR3 is CASSFPVGLTGELFF. For the CDR3, the DNA is TGTGCCAGCAGCTTCCCGGTGGGTCTCACCGGGGAGCTGTTTTTT.

This chain joins TRBV27 and TRBJ2-2; TRBD1 aligns across 8 bases. The CDR3 is 16 amino acids. The germline CDR1 and CDR2 sequences are MNHEY and SMNVEV (reference sequence). V was clipped by 8 bases and J by 3 bases; unmatched bases: 11. CDR3 sequence reads: CASFPRQGAYTGELFF. CDR3 nucleotide sequence: TGTGCCAGCTTCCCCCGGCAGGGGGCGTACACCGGGGAGCTGTTTTTT.

This chain joins TRBV12-3 or TRBV12-4 and TRBJ2-7; 9 bases fit TRBD1. With V trimmed by 9 bases and J by 6 bases, 12 bases remained unmatched. The CDR3 is made up of 14 amino acids. The CDR3 DNA is TGTGCCAGTTCGGTTCGGGACAGGGTTGTCGAGCAGTACTTC. Translation gives CASSVRDRVVEQYF.

This clonotype was recorded many times. The chain has TRBV7-9 and TRBJ2-7; D unclear. This CDR3 region has 14 residues. Germline V gene data show CDR1 as SEHNR and CDR2 as FQNEAQ (reference sequence). The V end lost 1 base, the J end lost 2 bases, and 9 bases lay between the germline ends. The CDR3 reads CASSLVGFAYEQYF. The DNA for the CDR3 is TGTGCCAGCAGCTTAGTTGGTTTCGCCTACGAGCAGTACTTC.

A few counts support this clonotype. The J gene is TRBJ2-2, the V gene TRBV4-2; D gene unclear. Trimming shortened V by 4 bases and J by 1 base, and 13 bases separated the two germline ends. The germline V gene has CDR1 LGHNA and CDR2 YNFKEQ. The CDR3 sequence is 16 residues long. As DNA, the CDR3 is TGTGCCAGCAGCCCCTGGGCTGGCAAGAACACCGGGGAGCTGTTTTTT. Its translation is CASSPWAGKNTGELFF.

The chain uses TRBV20-1 and TRBJ2-1; a weak D match, TRBD2 (5 bases). The CDR3 has 15 amino acids. The germline CDR1 and CDR2 sequences are DFQATT and SNEGSKA (reference sequence). Trimming removed 6 bases at V and 0 bases at J, with 15 bases between. CDR3 in amino acids: CSAFRITSSYNEQFF. In DNA, the CDR3 is TGCAGTGCGTTCAGGATAACTAGCTCCTACAATGAGCAGTTCTTC.

This clonotype was detected a few times. This chain connects TRBV20-1 to TRBJ1-1; TRBD1 matches at 7 bases. The CDR3 spans 13 residues. Germline loops: CDR1 DFQATT, CDR2 SNEGSKA (reference sequence). V shed 4 bases, J shed 3 bases, and the junction held 5 bases outside the gene matches. The CDR3: CSATYRGDTEAFF. The CDR3 DNA follows: TGCAGTGCTACCTACAGGGGAGACACTGAAGCTTTCTTT.

The chain recombines TRBV20-1 with TRBJ2-3; 10 bases align to TRBD2. The CDR3 is 14 residues long. Germline loops: CDR1 DFQATT, CDR2 SNEGSKA (reference sequence). The V segment lost 4 bases and the J segment 0 bases; nucleotides outside the gene matches: 1. The CDR3 here is CSAKTSGSTDTQYF. For the CDR3, the DNA is TGCAGTGCTAAGACTAGCGGGAGCACAGATACGCAGTATTTT.

This clonotype was seen ten or more times. The chain combines TRBV5-5 with TRBJ2-5; D is unclear. With 0 bases removed from V and 0 bases from J, the gap between germline ends came to 15 bases. Per the germline V gene, CDR1 is SGHKS and CDR2 is YYEKEE (reference sequence). This CDR3 contains 17 residues. The CDR3 bases are TGTGCCAGCAGCTTGGGGGGAAAACGGCACGACCAAGAGACCCAGTACTTC. This encodes CASSLGGKRHDQETQYF.

The sample holds many counts of this clonotype. The CDR3 DNA sequence: TGTGCCAGCAGTCACCCGGACACTTACCAAGAGACCCAGTACTTC. This sequence encodes CASSHPDTYQETQYF. This rearrangement joins TRBV25-1 to TRBJ2-5; a weak D match, TRBD1 (5 bases). Germline CDR1 reads MGHDK; CDR2 reads SYGVNS. CDR3 length: 15 residues. Trimming removed 5 bases at V and 0 bases at J, with 13 bases between.

This clonotype was observed a few times. The chain carries TRBV4-1 and TRBJ2-1; 14 nucleotides match TRBD2. The CDR3 is 21 residues long. CDR1 is MGHRA and CDR2 is YSYEKL in the germline V gene. V trimming: 4 bases; J trimming: 3 bases; junction bases outside the gene matches: 17. This CDR3 is CASSPVVGTSGRLGYYNEQFF. Written as DNA, the CDR3 is TGCGCCAGCAGCCCTGTCGTCGGGACTAGCGGGAGATTAGGATACTACAATGAGCAGTTCTTC.